A few counts support the clone carrying this T cell receptor beta chain. Antigen: not known. J lost 1 base, V lost 7 bases, and 7 bases had no gene match. Germline CDR1 and CDR2: SQVTM and ANQGSEA. This CDR3 contains 14 residues. The data were obtained in a study of CD8 T cells in ankylosing spondylitis. The authors made TCR beta libraries by quantitative 5'-RACE with molecular barcodes. TCRdb itself ran the 5' RACE reads through MiXCR, one entry per CDR3 protein. The sample yields about 110,000 distinct CDR3 sequences, less than 25% seen once. The study, taken as a whole, reports: Some of the motif variants had earlier been found in reactive arthritis patients' fluid and blood. Clones linked to disease, bearing a CD8+ phenotype, were relatively rare in peripheral blood.

The gene calls are TRBV29-1 and TRBJ1-1; 9 nucleotides align to TRBD1. The sequence came from a male donor with ankylosing spondylitis. Material: synovial fluid, either unsorted or a sorted T cell fraction (not recorded which). The CDR3 sequence: CSAWDRDTNTEAFF. CDR3 DNA sequence: TGCAGCGCCTGGGACAGGGATACGAACACTGAAGCTTTCTTT.